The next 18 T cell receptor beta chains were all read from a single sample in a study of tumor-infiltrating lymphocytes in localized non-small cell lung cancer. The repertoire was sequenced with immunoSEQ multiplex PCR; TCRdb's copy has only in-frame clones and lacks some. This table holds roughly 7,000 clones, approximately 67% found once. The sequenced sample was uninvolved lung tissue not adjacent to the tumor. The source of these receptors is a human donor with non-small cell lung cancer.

The CDR3 reads CASSLPPGTQGGTQYF. The CDR3, as DNA: TGTGCCAGCAGCTTACCCCCGGGGACCCAAGGGGGGACCCAGTACTTC. The chain uses TRBV5-4 and TRBJ2-5; possibly TRBD1 for D (6 bases). Trimming took off 2 bases at V and 7 bases at J, with 21 bases between the two ends. The CDR3 is made up of 16 amino acids. Germline V gene data show CDR1 as SGHNT and CDR2 as YYREEE (reference sequence).

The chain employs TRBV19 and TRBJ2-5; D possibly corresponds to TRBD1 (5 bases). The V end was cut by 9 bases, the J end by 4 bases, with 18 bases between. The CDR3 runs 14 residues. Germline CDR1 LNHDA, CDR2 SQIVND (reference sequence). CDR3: CASKDIHAPETQYF. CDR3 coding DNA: TGTGCCAGCAAGGACATCCACGCTCCAGAGACCCAGTACTTC.

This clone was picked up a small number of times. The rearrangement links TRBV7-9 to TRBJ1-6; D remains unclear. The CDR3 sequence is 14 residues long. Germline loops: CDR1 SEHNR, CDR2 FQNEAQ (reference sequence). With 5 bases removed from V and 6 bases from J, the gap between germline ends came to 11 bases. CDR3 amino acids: CASSDPGVNSPLHF. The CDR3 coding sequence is TGTGCCAGCAGCGACCCCGGGGTTAATTCACCCCTCCACTTT.

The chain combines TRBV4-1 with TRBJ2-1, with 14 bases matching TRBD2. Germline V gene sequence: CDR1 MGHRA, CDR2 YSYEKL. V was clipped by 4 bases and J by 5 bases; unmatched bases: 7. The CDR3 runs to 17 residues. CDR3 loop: CASSRGLAGDSNNEQFF. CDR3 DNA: TGCGCCAGCAGCCGGGGACTAGCGGGGGACTCGAACAATGAGCAGTTCTTC.

The CDR3 sequence is CASDQTGSYGYTF. The CDR3 nucleotides are TGTGCCAGTGACCAAACCGGGAGTTATGGCTACACCTTC. The chain links TRBV19 to TRBJ1-2; no definite D call. Germline CDR1 and CDR2: LNHDA and SQIVND (reference sequence). Trimming shortened V by 8 bases and J by 5 bases, and 15 bases separated the two germline ends. This CDR3 region has 13 residues. The full variable domain, its missing parts supplied by reference TRBV19 and TRBJ1-2, is DGGITQSPKYLFRKEGQNVTLSCEQNLNHDAMYWYRQDPGQGLRLIYYSQIVNDFQKGDIAEGYSVSREKKESFPLTVTSAQKNPTAFYLCASDQTGSYGYTFGSGTRLTVV.

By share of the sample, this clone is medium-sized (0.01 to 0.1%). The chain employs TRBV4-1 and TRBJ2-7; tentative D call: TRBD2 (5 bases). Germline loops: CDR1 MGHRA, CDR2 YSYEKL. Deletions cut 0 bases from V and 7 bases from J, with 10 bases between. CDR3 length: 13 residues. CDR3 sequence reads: CASSQDRGWEQYF. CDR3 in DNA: TGCGCCAGCAGCCAAGATAGAGGGTGGGAGCAGTACTTC.

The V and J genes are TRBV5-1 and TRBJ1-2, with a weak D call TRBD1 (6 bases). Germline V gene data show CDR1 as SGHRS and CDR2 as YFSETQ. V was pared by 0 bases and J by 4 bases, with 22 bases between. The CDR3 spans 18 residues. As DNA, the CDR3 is TGCGCCAGCAGCTTGGACTCTACAGGGAGGCCAGACAGCTATGGCTACACCTTC. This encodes CASSLDSTGRPDSYGYTF.

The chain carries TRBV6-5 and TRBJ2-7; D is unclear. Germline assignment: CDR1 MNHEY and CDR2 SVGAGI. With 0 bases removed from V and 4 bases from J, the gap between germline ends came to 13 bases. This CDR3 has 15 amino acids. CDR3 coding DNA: TGTGCCAGCAGTTACTCTCATAGTCGTTCGTACGAGCAGTACTTC. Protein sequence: CASSYSHSRSYEQYF.

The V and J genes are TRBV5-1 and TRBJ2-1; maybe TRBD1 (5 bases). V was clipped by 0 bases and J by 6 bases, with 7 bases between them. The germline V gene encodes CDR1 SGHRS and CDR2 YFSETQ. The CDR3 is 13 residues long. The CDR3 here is CASSLVQGNEQFF. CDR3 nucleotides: TGCGCCAGCAGCTTGGTGCAGGGCAATGAGCAGTTCTTC.

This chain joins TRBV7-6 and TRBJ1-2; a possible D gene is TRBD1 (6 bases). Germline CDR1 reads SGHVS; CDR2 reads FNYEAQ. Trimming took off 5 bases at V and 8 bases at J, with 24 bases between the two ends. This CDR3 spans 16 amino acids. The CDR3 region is CASSPAVAGANVGYTF. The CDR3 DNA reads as TGTGCCAGCAGCCCCGCGGTGGCAGGGGCCAACGTCGGCTACACCTTC.

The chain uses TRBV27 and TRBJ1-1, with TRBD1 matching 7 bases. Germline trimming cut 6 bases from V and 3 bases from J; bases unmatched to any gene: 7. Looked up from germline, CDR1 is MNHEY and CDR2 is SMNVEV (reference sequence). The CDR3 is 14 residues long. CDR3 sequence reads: CASRKIDRDTEAFF. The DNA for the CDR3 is TGTGCCAGCAGGAAGATCGACAGGGACACTGAAGCTTTCTTT.

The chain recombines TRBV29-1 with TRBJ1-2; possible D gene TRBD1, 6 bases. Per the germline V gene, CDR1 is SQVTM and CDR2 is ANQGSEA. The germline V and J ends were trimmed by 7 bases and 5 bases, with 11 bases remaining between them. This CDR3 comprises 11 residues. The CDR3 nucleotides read TGCAGCGCTACAGGGTTATATGGCTACACCTTC. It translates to CSATGLYGYTF.

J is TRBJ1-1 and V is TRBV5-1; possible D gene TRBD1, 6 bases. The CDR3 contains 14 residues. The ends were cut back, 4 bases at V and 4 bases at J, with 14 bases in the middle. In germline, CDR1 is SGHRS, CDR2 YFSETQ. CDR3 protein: CASSGQGTVTEAFF. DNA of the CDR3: TGCGCCAGCAGCGGGCAGGGGACCGTCACTGAAGCTTTCTTT.

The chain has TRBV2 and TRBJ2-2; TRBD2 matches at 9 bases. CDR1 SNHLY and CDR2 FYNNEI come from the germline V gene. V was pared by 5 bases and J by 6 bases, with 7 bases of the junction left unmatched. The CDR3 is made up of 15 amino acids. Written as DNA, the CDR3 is TGTGCCAGCAGTCGGGCGGGGGGGCTTGCCGGGGAGCTGTTTTTT. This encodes CASSRAGGLAGELFF.

The CDR3 here is CASSQDTGGTEAFF. CDR3 in DNA: TGTGCCAGCAGCCAAGATACAGGAGGGACTGAAGCTTTCTTT. This chain uses TRBV4-2 with TRBJ1-1; possible D gene TRBD1, 5 bases. The V end was cut by 0 bases, the J end by 5 bases, with 10 bases between. Germline CDR1 is LGHNA and CDR2 is YNFKEQ. CDR3 size: 14 residues.

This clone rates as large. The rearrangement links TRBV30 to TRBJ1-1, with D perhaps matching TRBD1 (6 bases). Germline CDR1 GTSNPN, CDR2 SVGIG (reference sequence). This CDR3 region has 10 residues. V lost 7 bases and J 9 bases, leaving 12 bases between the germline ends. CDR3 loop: CASDRDKAFF. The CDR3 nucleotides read TGTGCCTCGGACAGAGACAAAGCTTTCTTT.

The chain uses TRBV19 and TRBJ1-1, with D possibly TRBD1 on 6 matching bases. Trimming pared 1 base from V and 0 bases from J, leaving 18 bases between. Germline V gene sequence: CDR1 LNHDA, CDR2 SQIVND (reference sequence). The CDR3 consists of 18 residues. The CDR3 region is CASSIAGSQGIMNTEAFF. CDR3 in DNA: TGTGCCAGTAGTATAGCGGGCTCTCAGGGGATCATGAACACTGAAGCTTTCTTT.

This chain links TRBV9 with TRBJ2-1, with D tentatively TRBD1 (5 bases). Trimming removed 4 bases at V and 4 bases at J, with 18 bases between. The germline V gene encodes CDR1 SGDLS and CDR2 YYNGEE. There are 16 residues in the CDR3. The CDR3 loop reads CASSRQGVGAYNEQFF. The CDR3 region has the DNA TGTGCCAGCAGCAGGCAGGGCGTTGGGGCTTACAATGAGCAGTTCTTC.